The clone carrying this TCR beta chain has a handful of counts. Its specificity is not known. Researchers defined stable Graves' hyperthyroidism as no ophthalmopathy progression within 18 months. Uncontrolled infection, other autoimmune disease, pregnancy or lactation disqualified patients from enrolment. Orbital computed tomography, thyroid ultrasound, serum thyroxine and TRAb, and clinical symptoms together informed the diagnoses. This entry comes from a study of T cells in Graves' hyperthyroidism and ophthalmopathy. The TCR beta CDR3 regions underwent amplification using RNA transcripts as the source. With the HTBI primer set, the TCR CDR3 went through a first round of RT-PCR. TCRdb redid the calling of the multiplex PCR reads with MiXCR, one entry per CDR3 protein. The sample carries some 560,000 distinct CDR3 sequences, about 15% recorded once. The CDR3 is 16 amino acids. The V gene's germline CDR1 is KGHSH and CDR2 LQKENI. V was trimmed by 1 base and J by 0 bases, leaving 11 bases between them.

Study outcomes and limitations: Stable hyperthyroidism was told apart from ophthalmopathy by a model built on 13 V-J features.

What was sequenced was blood. This clonotype originated in a woman in her 30s with Graves' hyperthyroidism. The rearrangement uses TRBV18 and TRBJ2-3; D remains unclear. CDR3 sequence (DNA): TGTGCCAGCTCACCACGACGAGCAACTAGCACAGATACGCAGTATTTT. Amino acid sequence: CASSPRRATSTDTQYF.